This T cell receptor beta chain comes out of a study of blood T cell repertoires in COVID-19. Overall study: Samples representing acute and convalescent COVID-19 were sourced from the United States, Italy and Spain. The analysed material was cDNA or gDNA that came from T cells, B-cell-depleted T cells, or PBMCs.

In the source study's methods: Estimated nucleated cell counts came from reference gene primer amplification. Sequenced by immunoSEQ multiplex PCR; TCRdb stores in-frame clones only, minus some. The V and J calls and clone size are taken from that table; D and trimming were inferred from the DNA. This sample has around 620,000 clones, with approximately 90% found just once. Trimming removed 7 bases from V and 6 bases from J; junction bases left unmatched: 10. CDR1 is MDHEN and CDR2 is SYDVKM in the germline V gene. The CDR3 has 15 residues. The origin of this receptor is a woman aged 18-35 years with acute or convalescent COVID-19. This chain links TRBV28 with TRBJ2-7; 12 nucleotides line up with TRBD1. Sequencing input: peripheral blood. The CDR3 here is CASTIAGTGGGEQYF. The CDR3 bases are TGTGCCAGCACCATAGCCGGGACAGGGGGCGGCGAGCAGTACTTC. Variable domain in full (rest from reference TRBV28 and TRBJ2-7): DVKVTQSSRYLVKRTGEKVFLECVQDMDHENMFWYRQDPGLGLRLIYFSYDVKMKEKGDIPEGYSVSREKKERFSLILESASTNQTSMYLCASTIAGTGGGEQYFGPGTRLTVT.